These T cell receptor beta chains were read from a single sample in a study of OX40 agonist ivuxolimab in advanced cancers. Sequencing was performed with immunoSEQ multiplex PCR; in TCRdb, only in-frame clones are kept and a portion is missing. The table shows approximately 73,000 clones, with approximately 91% occurring only once. The specimen was CD4+ or CD8+ T cells sorted from blood, collected in a trial of the OX40 agonist ivuxolimab. Receptors originate from an adult with an advanced solid tumor such as melanoma, head and neck, liver or kidney cancer. Each CDR3 is given with its conserved first and last residue. Each record gives: V gene, D gene, CDR3 length, J gene, clone size, CDR3 DNA, CDR3 protein. D genes are given only for firm matches. Rows give clone size only sometimes, using once, few, many, or a class for an expanded clone.

V gene: TRBV6-4
D gene: NA
CDR3 length: 15
J gene: TRBJ2-2
clone size: NA
CDR3 DNA: TGTGCCAGCAGTGAGACGTGGGCTAACACCGGGGAGCTGTTTTTT
CDR3 protein: CASSETWANTGELFF

V gene: TRBV7-9
D gene: NA
CDR3 length: 15
J gene: TRBJ2-7
clone size: NA
CDR3 DNA: TGTGCCAGCAGCTCCCTTAGAGGGCTTGCCTACGAGCAGTACTTC
CDR3 protein: CASSSLRGLAYEQYF

V gene: TRBV9
D gene: TRBD2
CDR3 length: 17
J gene: TRBJ2-5
clone size: NA
CDR3 DNA: TGTGCCAGCAGCGTAGGAGGGTCAGCGGGAGGTGGGGGGACCCAGTACTTC
CDR3 protein: CASSVGGSAGGGGTQYF

V gene: TRBV5-4
D gene: NA
CDR3 length: 14
J gene: TRBJ2-1
clone size: NA
CDR3 DNA: TGTGCCAGCAGCTTGGAGCCTAGCACCAATGAGCAGTTCTTC
CDR3 protein: CASSLEPSTNEQFF

V gene: TRBV6-6
D gene: TRBD2
CDR3 length: 16
J gene: TRBJ2-7
clone size: once
CDR3 DNA: TGTGCCAGCAGTCGTATTCTAGCGGATCACCCCTACGAGCAGTACTTC
CDR3 protein: CASSRILADHPYEQYF

V gene: TRBV7-9
D gene: NA
CDR3 length: 13
J gene: TRBJ2-3
clone size: NA
CDR3 DNA: TGTGCCAGCAGCTCCGAACCCGCAGATACGCAGTATTTT
CDR3 protein: CASSSEPADTQYF

V gene: TRBV5-4
D gene: NA
CDR3 length: 13
J gene: TRBJ1-6
clone size: NA
CDR3 DNA: TGTGCCAGCAGCCCCGGACGGGATTCACCCCTCCACTTT
CDR3 protein: CASSPGRDSPLHF

V gene: TRBV7-9
D gene: TRBD1
CDR3 length: 15
J gene: TRBJ2-7
clone size: NA
CDR3 DNA: TGTGCCAGCAGCCTGGACAGGAGGAGCTCCTACGAGCAGTACTTC
CDR3 protein: CASSLDRRSSYEQYF

V gene: TRBV5-5
D gene: NA
CDR3 length: 13
J gene: TRBJ2-7
clone size: NA
CDR3 DNA: TGTGCCAGCAGCCAGGGGACCGTTTACGAGCAGTACTTC
CDR3 protein: CASSQGTVYEQYF

V gene: TRBV2
D gene: NA
CDR3 length: 14
J gene: TRBJ2-7
clone size: NA
CDR3 DNA: TGTGCCAGCAGTGCGCGGGACTCATTCTACGAGCAGTACTTC
CDR3 protein: CASSARDSFYEQYF

V gene: TRBV19
D gene: NA
CDR3 length: 15
J gene: TRBJ2-1
clone size: NA
CDR3 DNA: TGTGCCAGTAGTATGAGATCCGGCTCCTACAATGAGCAGTTCTTC
CDR3 protein: CASSMRSGSYNEQFF

V gene: TRBV11-3
D gene: NA
CDR3 length: 15
J gene: TRBJ2-1
clone size: NA
CDR3 DNA: TGTGCCAGCAGCTTAGAGTCGGGTTCCTACAATGAGCAGTTCTTC
CDR3 protein: CASSLESGSYNEQFF

V gene: TRBV4-1
D gene: NA
CDR3 length: 13
J gene: TRBJ2-7
clone size: NA
CDR3 DNA: TGCGCCAGCGGGGGGGCCTACTCCTACGAGCAGTACTTC
CDR3 protein: CASGGAYSYEQYF

V gene: TRBV28
D gene: NA
CDR3 length: 14
J gene: TRBJ2-7
clone size: NA
CDR3 DNA: TGTGCCAGCAGCCTCGGGCAGGGCTCCTACGAGCAGTACTTC
CDR3 protein: CASSLGQGSYEQYF

V gene: TRBV4-1
D gene: TRBD1
CDR3 length: 15
J gene: TRBJ1-5
clone size: NA
CDR3 DNA: TGCGCCAGCAGCCCACGGGACAGGGCTGATCAGCCCCAGCATTTT
CDR3 protein: CASSPRDRADQPQHF